This is a list of T cell receptor beta chains from one sample in a study of T cells in Graves' hyperthyroidism and ophthalmopathy. Each CDR3 protein is one row after TCRdb ran MiXCR on the multiplex PCR reads. The repertoire holds around 340,000 distinct CDR3 sequences, with approximately 13% as singletons. The specimen sequenced was blood. These receptors all stem from a woman in her 30s with Graves' hyperthyroidism. Both conserved end residues are part of each CDR3.

v_call cdr3_aa
TRBV9 CASSRLAGKGGELFF
TRBV7-9 CASSSGTGGQDTEAFF
TRBV12-3/TRBV12-4 CASSGTSGLFF
TRBV9 CASSVLPFYEQFF
TRBV19 CASSVRGSETQYF
TRBV20-1 CSASWDDSSGNTIYF
TRBV20-1 CSAPREGGYTDTQYF
TRBV5-5 CASSFLGGAGTDTQYF
TRBV11-2 CASRPTPRRENEQFF
TRBV20-1 CSTPEEQGTDTQYF
TRBV24-1 CATSGGNEKLFF
TRBV12-3/TRBV12-4 CASNKRGWRLGQEISTDTQYF
TRBV2 CASSAPLFSYEQYF
TRBV6-2/TRBV6-3 CASSYPFLPGTGFRTEAFF
TRBV2 CASSDLAGANEQYF
TRBV3-1 CASSQGSEAFF
TRBV27 CASSLWQNTGELFF
TRBV7-2 CASREGGRTEAFF
TRBV24-1 CATSDSLAVTDTQYF
TRBV5-8 CASSLSSTSTDTQYF
TRBV12-3/TRBV12-4 CASSIGQTTNEKLFF
TRBV28 CASRQGIYEQYF
TRBV7-2 CASRMLGLQNTGELVF
TRBV6-5 CASSSKGQGSEKLFF
TRBV24-1 CATSGGPGELFF
TRBV20-1 CSAINRDGGFGEQFF
TRBV14 CASSQLRGPQETQYF
TRBV13 CASSLAQDSQETQYF
TRBV20-1 CSARTSTNEKLFF
TRBV2 CASTRTPGAFF
TRBV5-1 CASSAGQGTGELFF
TRBV6-1 CASSLGLSSGSYNEQFF
TRBV2 CASLAGGTDTQYF
TRBV7-9 CASSLGVAGANVLTF
TRBV7-2 CASSIGGRLTGELFF
TRBV4-3 CASSQAGTGAYEQYF
TRBV7-8 CASSLLGGRAGDTQYF
TRBV25-1 CASSEYIVGGNTIYF
TRBV2 CASRGTANYGYTF
TRBV6-1 CASSLQGMTEAFF
TRBV11-2 CASSAGVGFVRHNEQFF
TRBV18 CASSPATGGITGGLFF
TRBV5-1 CASSFGQGNTGELFF
TRBV28 CASSPTWKRDNEQFF
TRBV27 CASSFSPSYNEQFF
TRBV12-3/TRBV12-4 CASSTDYEQYF
TRBV30 CAWKGDYNQPQHF
TRBV7-8 CASSTIQTWGEQFF
TRBV4-2 CASSQDAPGSSYEQYF
TRBV6-1 CASKTGGEQFF
TRBV2 CASSVRGDEQYF
TRBV2 CASCIQETQYF
TRBV2 CASSPDRDPTYEQYF